This T cell receptor (beta chain) was profiled in a study of radiotherapy plus CTLA-4 blockade in lung cancer. Study-wide context: Among patients, under 20% showed objective responses, and around 30% had disease control. Overall study findings and caveats: Radiotherapy was combined with ipilimumab, and tumor-derived TCR clones then expanded in blood. Dynamics of early blood T cell clones, together with interferon-beta, were reportedly the best predictors of response.

CDR3 size: 16 residues. The germline gives CDR1 KGHSH, CDR2 LQKENI. V was pared by 0 bases and J by 5 bases, with 14 bases between. Those patients who had chemo-refractory metastatic non-small-cell lung cancer were given focal radiation along with CTLA-4 blockade through ipilimumab. About this clone: No antigen is known for it.

Produced via immunoSEQ multiplex PCR; TCRdb's table is partial and in-frame only. This sample carries 47,000 or so clones, roughly 81% of them seen once, and the ten largest clones take around a quarter. Sequenced here: peripheral blood, sampled from a patient treated with radiotherapy plus ipilimumab. This TCR was recovered from a human donor with non-small cell lung cancer whose response to radiotherapy plus ipilimumab could not be evaluated. The gene calls are TRBV18 and TRBJ1-5, with D hard to call. Here the CDR3 DNA reads TGTGCCAGCTCACCACCGAATGCAGGAATTGATCAGCCCCAGCATTTT. Residues: CASSPPNAGIDQPQHF.